Listed here are 2 T cell receptor beta chains from one sample, sequenced in a study of identical twins. TCRdb called the 5' RACE reads again in MiXCR, with one record for every CDR3 protein. Altogether about 190,000 distinct CDR3 sequences are present, about 15% being singletons, with the ten largest covering 35% to 50%. This same sample was also part of a study on T cells expressing NK-cell markers.

Sequencing was done on a sample of CD8+ T cells sorted from blood. These TCRs come from a woman between 18 and 30 years old in good health.

This clonotype has a handful of counts. The CDR3 bases are TGTGCCAGCAGCGTAGCGGGAGCCCAGGATACGCAGTATTTT. It translates to CASSVAGAQDTQYF. The chain recombines TRBV9 with TRBJ2-3; weak D call: TRBD2 (6 bases). The CDR3 length is 14 residues. CDR1 is SGDLS and CDR2 is YYNGEE in the germline V gene. V lost 0 bases and J 6 bases, leaving 11 bases between the germline ends.

V gene TRBV6-1 combines with J gene TRBJ2-7, with no clear D. The CDR3 is 10 residues long. V gave up 10 bases and J gave up 3 bases, with 7 bases separating them. Germline V gene lookup returns CDR1 MNHNS and CDR2 SASEGT. CDR3 sequence: CATLFYEQYF. The DNA for the CDR3 is TGTGCCACCCTGTTCTACGAGCAGTACTTC.